This paragraph covers one TCR beta chain sequence. The target antigen is unknown. Per germline, CDR1 DFQATT and CDR2 SNEGSKA (reference sequence). The CDR3 is made up of 12 amino acids. The data are from a study of monozygotic twins with inflammatory bowel disease. Study-wide results and caveats: IBD patients exhibited fewer clonotypes shared with other individuals than healthy twins, particularly with disease activity. For IBD, no single strong associated signal or clonotype was supported.

For every TCR library, about 3,500 ng of total RNA was used. Each CDR3 protein gets one entry in TCRdb, which reprocessed the 5' RACE reads and gives no DNA. The repertoire table contains about 160,000 distinct CDR3 sequences. The TCR originated in a human donor with ulcerative colitis or Crohn's disease, or a healthy co-twin of an affected twin (not recorded which). Sequenced: blood. The chain couples TRBV20-1 to TRBJ2-5; no DNA is available, so the TRBD1 call from TCRdb remains unchecked. CDR3 residues: CSARGDRQDQYF.